This is a list of T cell receptor beta chains from one sample in a study of blood T cells in healthy people across ages. TCRdb reprocessed the 5' RACE reads with MiXCR, giving one entry per CDR3 protein. The table records approximately 900,000 distinct CDR3 sequences, 25% to 30% of them present only once. This same sample was also part of a study on T cells of mothers and their children.

The sequencing sample was made of blood. These receptors were obtained from a woman between 40 and 50 years old in good health. Both conserved end residues are part of each CDR3. D genes are given only for firm matches. A clone size is listed for some rows: how often the clone was seen (once, few, many), or a class if it is expanded.

j_gene,abundance,v_gene,d_gene,CDR3aa,CDR3nt
TRBJ2-5,.,TRBV28,.,CASNPTGHQETQYF,TGTGCCAGCAACCCGACAGGACACCAAGAGACCCAGTACTTC
TRBJ2-7,.,TRBV28,TRBD2,CASSSSGSGSYEQYF,TGTGCCAGCAGTTCCTCGGGGAGCGGGAGCTACGAGCAGTACTTC
TRBJ2-3,few,TRBV7-2,.,CASSLAGVGFRTDTQYF,TGTGCCAGCAGCTTAGCTGGGGTGGGGTTTCGCACAGATACGCAGTATTTT
TRBJ1-2,.,TRBV27,TRBD1,CASSLRQGASYGYTF,TGTGCCAGCAGTCTGCGACAGGGGGCAAGCTATGGCTACACCTTC
TRBJ2-3,few,TRBV6-2/TRBV6-3,TRBD2,CASRPQLAGGGRDTQYF,TGTGCCAGCAGGCCCCAACTAGCGGGGGGCGGTAGAGATACGCAGTATTTT
TRBJ1-3,few,TRBV29-1,TRBD1,CSVVPGTGVSRNTIYF,TGCAGCGTTGTCCCCGGGACAGGGGTTTCTCGAAACACCATATATTTT
TRBJ2-7,many,TRBV27,.,CASSWGSAYEQYF,TGTGCCAGCAGTTGGGGGTCTGCCTACGAGCAGTACTTC
TRBJ2-7,.,TRBV5-1,.,CASSLAPGHRSSEQYF,TGCGCCAGCAGCTTGGCCCCGGGACATCGGTCTTCCGAGCAGTACTTC
TRBJ2-1,few,TRBV6-5,.,CASSYSELGNEQFF,TGTGCCAGCAGTTACTCGGAATTGGGCAATGAGCAGTTCTTC
TRBJ1-6,.,TRBV28,TRBD1,CASTGTGSNNSPLHF,TGTGCCAGCACCGGGACAGGTTCAAATAATTCACCCCTCCACTTT
TRBJ2-1,.,TRBV7-2,.,CASSLNRQYNGQFF,TGTGCCAGCAGCTTAAATCGGCAGTACAATGGGCAGTTCTTC
TRBJ1-2,few,TRBV7-9,.,CASSSPLEGVGYTF,TGTGCCAGCAGCTCCCCCTTAGAGGGGGTAGGCTACACCTTC
TRBJ1-1,.,TRBV5-6,TRBD1,CASSLTQGGRGTEAFF,TGTGCCAGCAGCTTGACCCAGGGGGGGAGAGGTACTGAAGCTTTCTTT
TRBJ1-5,few,TRBV2,.,CASSEESNQPQHF,TGTGCCAGCAGTGAAGAAAGCAATCAGCCCCAGCATTTT
TRBJ2-3,few,TRBV28,TRBD2,CASILAGGDTQYF,TGTGCCAGCATTCTAGCGGGCGGTGATACGCAGTATTTT
TRBJ1-1,.,TRBV29-1,TRBD1,CGGRRGQLNTEAFF,TGCGGCGGACGTAGGGGACAGCTGAACACTGAAGCTTTCTTT
TRBJ1-1,.,TRBV6-1,.,CASWGLTEAFF,TGTGCCAGCTGGGGGCTCACTGAAGCTTTCTTT
TRBJ2-5,.,TRBV4-1,TRBD2,CASSRLTSGGAGETRYF,TGCGCCAGCAGCCGCCTGACTAGCGGGGGGGCCGGGGAGACCCGGTACTTC
TRBJ2-1,many,TRBV27,TRBD2,CASTRTSGGGSEQFF,TGTGCCAGCACCCGGACTAGCGGGGGGGGATCTGAGCAGTTCTTC
TRBJ2-2,many,TRBV12-3/TRBV12-4,TRBD1,CASRQTGVGTGELFF,TGTGCCAGCAGACAAACAGGGGTTGGCACCGGGGAGCTGTTTTTT
TRBJ2-2,few,TRBV6-6,.,CASSPPGSGELFF,TGTGCCAGCAGTCCCCCGGGCTCCGGGGAGCTGTTTTTT
TRBJ2-6,few,TRBV7-9,.,CASSLGWPGANVLTF,TGTGCCAGCAGCTTAGGTTGGCCCGGGGCCAACGTCCTGACTTTC
TRBJ1-2,.,TRBV6-1,TRBD1,CASSPGGIGYGYTF,TGTGCCAGCAGTCCAGGGGGCATAGGCTATGGCTACACCTTC
TRBJ2-6,few,TRBV7-3,.,CAGSLTWAPSGPGANVLTF,TGTGCCGGCAGCTTAACGTGGGCTCCGTCAGGGCCGGGGGCCAACGTCCTGACTTTC
TRBJ1-2,.,TRBV5-5,.,CASSLGHQNYGYTF,TGTGCCAGCAGCTTGGGGCACCAGAACTATGGCTACACCTTC
TRBJ2-3,many,TRBV25-1,.,CASSDPQGRKDTDTQYF,TGTGCCAGCAGTGACCCCCAGGGAAGGAAGGACACAGATACGCAGTATTTT
TRBJ2-3,.,TRBV28,TRBD2,CASSLPTGGRSYSNQPQYF,TGTGCCAGCAGTCTACCCACCGGGGGGAGATCCTATAGCAATCAGCCCCAGTATTTT
TRBJ2-5,.,TRBV19,.,CVSSMGQNQETQYF,TGTGTCAGTAGTATGGGGCAAAACCAAGAGACCCAGTACTTC
TRBJ1-5,.,TRBV4-2,TRBD1,CASSQDVTGGSGQPQHF,TGTGCCAGCAGCCAAGATGTGACAGGGGGCTCGGGTCAGCCCCAGCATTTT
TRBJ1-1,few,TRBV21-1,.,CASSKSFYARDRAFNGISEAFF,TGTGCCAGCAGCAAAAGTTTTTACGCCCGGGACAGGGCGTTTAATGGTATCTCTGAAGCTTTCTTT
TRBJ1-5,.,TRBV30,.,CAWGSQGKQPQHF,TGTGCCTGGGGATCGCAGGGCAAACAGCCCCAGCATTTT
TRBJ1-1,few,TRBV29-1,.,CSVVVGNMNTEAFF,TGCAGCGTTGTAGTGGGCAACATGAACACTGAAGCTTTCTTT
TRBJ1-2,.,TRBV7-8,.,CASGQGRSNYGYTF,TGTGCCAGCGGCCAAGGGAGGAGTAACTATGGCTACACCTTC
TRBJ1-2,many,TRBV20-1,.,CSARANMNYGYTF,TGCAGTGCTAGGGCAAACATGAACTATGGCTACACCTTC
TRBJ2-7,.,TRBV7-6,.,CASSLEGRGTSYEQYF,TGTGCCAGCAGCTTAGAGGGGAGGGGGACCTCCTACGAGCAGTACTTC
TRBJ1-5,.,TRBV2,.,CASSEIGLAQHF,TGTGCCAGCAGTGAGATAGGGTTAGCCCAGCATTTT
TRBJ1-1,.,TRBV2,.,CAGRGLMNTEAFF,TGTGCCGGGCGGGGGTTAATGAACACTGAAGCTTTCTTT
TRBJ2-3,few,TRBV2,TRBD2,CARETSASTDTQYF,TGTGCCAGAGAGACTAGCGCTAGCACAGATACGCAGTATTTT
TRBJ1-5,.,TRBV7-9,.,CASSLAPSRTGSNQPQHF,TGTGCCAGCAGCTTAGCACCTAGTCGGACGGGTAGCAATCAGCCCCAGCATTTT